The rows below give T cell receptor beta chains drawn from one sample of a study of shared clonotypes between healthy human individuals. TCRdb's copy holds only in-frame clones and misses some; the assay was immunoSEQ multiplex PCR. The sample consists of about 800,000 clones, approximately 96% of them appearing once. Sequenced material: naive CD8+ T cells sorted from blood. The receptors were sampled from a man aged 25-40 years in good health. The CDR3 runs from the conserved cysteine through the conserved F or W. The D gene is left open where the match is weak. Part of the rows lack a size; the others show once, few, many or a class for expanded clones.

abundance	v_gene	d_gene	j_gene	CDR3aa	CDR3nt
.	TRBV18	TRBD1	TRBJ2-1	CASSPTGGKLNEQFF	TGTGCCAGCTCACCAACAGGGGGCAAATTGAATGAGCAGTTCTTC
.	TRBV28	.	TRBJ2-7	CASSSLSYEQYF	TGTGCCAGCAGTTCCCTCTCCTACGAGCAGTACTTC
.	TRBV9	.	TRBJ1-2	CASSVDVATNYGYTF	TGTGCCAGCAGCGTAGATGTAGCAACTAACTATGGCTACACCTTC
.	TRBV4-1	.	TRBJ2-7	CASSQTSGVGYEQYF	TGCGCCAGCAGCCAAACCTCAGGGGTAGGGTACGAGCAGTACTTC
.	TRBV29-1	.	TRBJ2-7	CSVCPRETYEQYF	TGCAGCGTTTGCCCCAGGGAAACCTACGAGCAGTACTTC
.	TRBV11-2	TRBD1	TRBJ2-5	CASSLAPEYRGQETQYF	TGTGCCAGCAGCTTAGCGCCCGAGTACAGGGGCCAAGAGACCCAGTACTTC
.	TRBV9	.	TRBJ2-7	CASSPGPEFYEQYF	TGTGCCAGCAGCCCGGGACCGGAGTTCTACGAGCAGTACTTC
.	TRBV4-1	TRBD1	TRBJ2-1	CASGQATSSYNEQFF	TGCGCCAGCGGACAGGCGACGAGCTCCTACAATGAGCAGTTCTTC
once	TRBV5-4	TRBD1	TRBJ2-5	CASSMTGGARETQYF	TGTGCCAGCAGCATGACAGGGGGCGCGCGGGAGACCCAGTACTTC
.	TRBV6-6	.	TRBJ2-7	CASRYREEGDEQYF	TGTGCCAGCAGATACCGGGAGGAGGGGGACGAGCAGTACTTC
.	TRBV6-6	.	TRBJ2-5	CASSYSTGGGVTQYF	TGTGCCAGCAGTTACTCTACAGGGGGGGGCGTGACCCAGTACTTC
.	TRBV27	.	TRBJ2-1	CASSFTLNEQFF	TGTGCCAGCAGTTTCACTCTGAATGAGCAGTTCTTC
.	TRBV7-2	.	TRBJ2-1	CASSLRGTDSYNEQFF	TGTGCCAGCAGCTTAAGAGGGACGGACTCCTACAATGAGCAGTTCTTC
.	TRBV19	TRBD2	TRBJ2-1	CASSIVPAGSYNEQFF	TGTGCCAGTAGTATAGTACCAGCGGGAAGCTACAATGAGCAGTTCTTC
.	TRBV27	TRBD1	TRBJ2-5	CASSLYRGRETQYF	TGTGCCAGCAGTTTATACAGGGGTAGAGAGACCCAGTACTTC
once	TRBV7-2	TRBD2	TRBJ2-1	CASSLSGGSSYNEQFF	TGTGCCAGCAGCTTATCGGGGGGGAGCTCCTACAATGAGCAGTTCTTC